A single sample is the source of the 22 T cell receptor beta chains below, sequenced in a study of preoperative IRX-2 immunotherapy in early breast cancer. Generated by immunoSEQ multiplex PCR, the TCRdb table keeps only in-frame clones and is missing some. This table has under 15,000 clones, roughly 91% appearing once. Treatment here: preoperative locoregional IRX-2 cytokine immunotherapy. The sample was acquired from a patient treated with IRX-2 immunotherapy. The receptors stem from a human donor with breast cancer.

The J gene is TRBJ1-2, the V gene TRBV4-1; D possibly corresponds to TRBD1 (6 bases). V shed 7 bases and J shed 7 bases, with 16 bases lying between them. Germline CDR1 reads MGHRA; CDR2 reads YSYEKL. The CDR3 is 13 amino acids. CDR3 sequence reads: CASTHRDGGGYTF. Written as DNA, the CDR3 is TGCGCCAGCACTCACAGGGATGGGGGTGGCTACACCTTC.

In DNA, the CDR3 is TGTGCCAGCAGCCTACGGACAGAGGACACTGAAGCTTTCTTT. It codes for CASSLRTEDTEAFF. V is TRBV11-3 and J is TRBJ1-1; tentative D call: TRBD1 (6 bases). Between the trimmed V and J ends, which lost 5 bases and 3 bases, there was a span of 13 bases. The CDR3 has 14 residues. Germline V lookup: CDR1 SGHNT, CDR2 YENEEA.

The gene calls are TRBV19 and TRBJ2-5; no firm D call. This CDR3 region has 14 residues. Germline CDR1 LNHDA, CDR2 SQIVND (reference sequence). With 5 bases removed from V and 3 bases from J, the gap between germline ends came to 13 bases. The CDR3 here is CASSEYLVEETQYF. The CDR3 DNA follows: TGTGCCAGTAGTGAGTATTTAGTGGAAGAGACCCAGTACTTC.

V and J are TRBV19 and TRBJ2-7; 8 bases agree with TRBD2. In germline, CDR1 is LNHDA, CDR2 SQIVND (reference sequence). J lost 5 bases, V lost 6 bases, and 3 bases had no gene match. This CDR3 contains 12 residues. The CDR3 reads CASSGGAHEQYF. The CDR3 DNA reads TGTGCCAGTAGCGGGGGGGCCCACGAGCAGTACTTC.

The chain employs TRBV19 and TRBJ1-1; a weak D match, TRBD1 (6 bases). Trimming stripped 11 bases from V and 4 bases from J, with 17 bases between. CDR3 size: 13 residues. From germline, CDR1 is LNHDA and CDR2 SQIVND (reference sequence). The CDR3 spells CAVFNRDRTEAFF. The CDR3 DNA is TGTGCCGTATTTAACAGGGATCGCACTGAAGCTTTCTTT.

The chain links TRBV18 to TRBJ2-2; D unclear. Trimming took off 3 bases at V and 6 bases at J, with 14 bases between the two ends. Germline values: CDR1 KGHSH, CDR2 LQKENI. The CDR3 has 15 amino acids. CDR3 coding DNA: TGTGCCAGCTCACCTGAACAGACACGAGCCGGGGAGCTGTTTTTT. Translated: CASSPEQTRAGELFF.

This clone is a singleton in its sample. The V and J genes are TRBV4-2 and TRBJ2-1, with TRBD2 as a possible D gene (6 bases). The CDR3 contains 15 residues. Trimming left V 2 bases short and J 9 bases short, with 17 bases between. CDR1 LGHNA and CDR2 YNFKEQ come from the germline V gene. The CDR3 nucleotides are TGTGCCAGCAGCCAACCATCCTTGGGAGCGGGTGAGCAGTTCTTC. Amino acids: CASSQPSLGAGEQFF.

The count of this clone is one. V gene TRBV2 combines with J gene TRBJ2-2, with 10 bases that match TRBD2. Looked up from germline, CDR1 is SNHLY and CDR2 is FYNNEI. The CDR3 has 13 amino acids. With V trimmed by 6 bases and J by 6 bases, 1 base remained unmatched. CDR3 DNA sequence: TGTGCCAGCAGAGGGACTAGCGCCGGGGAGCTGTTTTTT. Its protein product is CASRGTSAGELFF.

The V call is TRBV30, the J call TRBJ1-1, with TRBD1 as a possible D gene (5 bases). Germline CDR1 is GTSNPN and CDR2 is SVGIG (reference sequence). CDR3 length: 14 amino acids. The V and J ends lost 5 bases and 0 bases respectively, with 13 bases between them. CDR3 sequence (DNA): TGTGCCTGGTGTCCGGGACGGATGAACACTGAAGCTTTCTTT. This encodes CAWCPGRMNTEAFF.

This sequence joins TRBV5-8 and TRBJ2-1; D gene unclear. Germline-derived CDR1 and CDR2 are SGHTS and YDEGEE. This CDR3 is 12 amino acids long. V dropped 6 bases and J dropped 9 bases, with 13 bases sitting between them. Here the CDR3 reads CASTLVRPEQFF. CDR3 in DNA: TGTGCCAGCACCTTAGTTCGGCCTGAGCAGTTCTTC. Based on the CDR3 plus reference TRBV5-8 and TRBJ2-1, the full variable domain is EAGVTQSPTHLIKTRGQQATLRCSPISGHTSVYWYQQALGLGLQFLLWYDEGEERNRGNFPPRFSGRQFPNYSSELNVNALELEDSALYLCASTLVRPEQFFGPGTRLTVL.

This chain uses TRBV6-5 with TRBJ1-1, with D uncertain. Trimming removed 6 bases from V and 7 bases from J, with 12 bases in between. The CDR3 loop spans 12 amino acids. Per the germline V gene, CDR1 is MNHEY and CDR2 is SVGAGI. The CDR3 DNA reads as TGTGCCAGCAGCAAGGTGGAGAGTGAAGCTTTCTTT. It specifies CASSKVESEAFF.

This clone appeared once. This chain links TRBV28 with TRBJ1-5; no definite D call. The CDR3 loop spans 11 amino acids. Germline V lookup: CDR1 MDHEN, CDR2 SYDVKM. Trimming removed 5 bases at V and 9 bases at J, with 8 bases between. The CDR3 coding sequence is TGTGCCAGCAGTCCTTTGGGGCCCCAGCATTTT. Amino acids: CASSPLGPQHF.

The V and J genes are TRBV6-6 and TRBJ1-5; possibly TRBD1 for D (6 bases). Trimming cost V 7 bases and J 6 bases, with 13 bases left between them. The germline gives CDR1 MNHNY, CDR2 SVGAGI (reference sequence). The CDR3 runs to 13 residues. CDR3 region: CASKTGYSQPQHF. CDR3 coding DNA: TGTGCCAGCAAAACAGGGTATAGTCAGCCCCAGCATTTT.

The chain couples TRBV7-6 to TRBJ2-1, with 14 bases fitting TRBD2. Trimming removed 5 bases from V and 6 bases from J; junction bases left unmatched: 6. This CDR3 has 16 amino acids. Germline CDR1 and CDR2: SGHVS and FNYEAQ. The CDR3 DNA reads as TGTGCCAGCAGCCCCCGGACTAGCGGGGGGCCCAATGAGCAGTTCTTC. Its translation is CASSPRTSGGPNEQFF.

The chain joins TRBV23-1 to TRBJ1-5; D might be TRBD1 (6 bases). TRBV23-1 is an ORF, and what it does is uncertain. This CDR3 is built from 16 residues. V was shortened by 0 bases and J by 5 bases, with 14 bases between the two germline ends. In DNA, the CDR3 is TGCGCCAGCAGTCAATCTTCGGGGGGCATACATCAGCCCCAGCATTTT. Its translation: CASSQSSGGIHQPQHF.

The V and J genes are TRBV10-3 and TRBJ2-6; D uncertain. Germline V gene data show CDR1 as ENHRY and CDR2 as SYGVKD. The CDR3 spans 15 residues. V lost 1 base to trimming and J lost 0 bases, with 4 bases between them. In nucleotides, the CDR3 is TGTGCCATCAGTGAGTTTAACTCTGGGGCCAACGTCCTGACTTTC. Its protein product is CAISEFNSGANVLTF.

CDR3 sequence reads: CASSQDSRAGRGEQFF. The CDR3 nucleotides read TGCGCCAGCAGCCAAGATTCGAGGGCAGGGAGAGGTGAGCAGTTCTTC. The chain employs TRBV4-1 and TRBJ2-1; D may match TRBD1 or TRBD2 (5 bases each). The length of the CDR3 is 16 residues. Trimming left V 0 bases short and J 9 bases short, with 18 bases between. Germline V gene sequence: CDR1 MGHRA, CDR2 YSYEKL.

Regarding this clone: A read error may account for a junction end that differs from germline. This chain joins TRBV5-5 and TRBJ1-2; 7 positions match TRBD1. This CDR3 contains 12 residues. Per the germline V gene, CDR1 is SGHKS and CDR2 is YYEKEE (reference sequence). CDR3 DNA sequence: TGTGCCAGCAGCTTGGCGACAGGGATTGCCCAATTC. Protein: CASSLATGIAQF.

This chain links TRBV7-3 with TRBJ2-7; possible D gene TRBD1, 6 bases. There are 14 residues in the CDR3. Trimming cost V 3 bases and J 5 bases, with 14 bases left between them. Germline lookup yields CDR1 SGHTA and CDR2 FQGTGA. The CDR3 reads CASSLSGGLDEQYF. The CDR3 DNA reads TGTGCCAGCAGCTTGAGTGGGGGCCTCGACGAGCAGTACTTC.

The chain has TRBV7-2 and TRBJ1-4, with a possible D match to TRBD1 (6 bases). Germline lookup yields CDR1 SGHTA and CDR2 FQGNSA. Between the trimmed V and J ends, which lost 1 base and 8 bases, there was a span of 11 bases. The CDR3 is 14 amino acids. This CDR3 is CASSLGGGGEKLFF. The CDR3 nucleotides are TGTGCCAGCAGCTTAGGTGGAGGGGGGGAAAAACTGTTTTTT.

The chain has TRBV6-5 and TRBJ1-1, with a possible D match to TRBD1 (5 bases). The CDR3 contains 13 residues. Germline values: CDR1 MNHEY, CDR2 SVGAGI. V was cut by 0 bases and J by 5 bases, with 7 bases left in between. The CDR3 coding sequence is TGTGCCAGCAGTTACTCCGGGGGAACTGAAGCTTTCTTT. This codes for CASSYSGGTEAFF.

The chain carries TRBV28 and TRBJ1-2; the D is unclear. There are 13 residues in the CDR3. The V and J ends lost 2 bases and 7 bases respectively, with 11 bases between them. Germline V lookup: CDR1 MDHEN, CDR2 SYDVKM. For the CDR3, the DNA is TGTGCCAGCAGTTTACCCCGTACTAGTGGCTACACCTTC. This sequence encodes CASSLPRTSGYTF.